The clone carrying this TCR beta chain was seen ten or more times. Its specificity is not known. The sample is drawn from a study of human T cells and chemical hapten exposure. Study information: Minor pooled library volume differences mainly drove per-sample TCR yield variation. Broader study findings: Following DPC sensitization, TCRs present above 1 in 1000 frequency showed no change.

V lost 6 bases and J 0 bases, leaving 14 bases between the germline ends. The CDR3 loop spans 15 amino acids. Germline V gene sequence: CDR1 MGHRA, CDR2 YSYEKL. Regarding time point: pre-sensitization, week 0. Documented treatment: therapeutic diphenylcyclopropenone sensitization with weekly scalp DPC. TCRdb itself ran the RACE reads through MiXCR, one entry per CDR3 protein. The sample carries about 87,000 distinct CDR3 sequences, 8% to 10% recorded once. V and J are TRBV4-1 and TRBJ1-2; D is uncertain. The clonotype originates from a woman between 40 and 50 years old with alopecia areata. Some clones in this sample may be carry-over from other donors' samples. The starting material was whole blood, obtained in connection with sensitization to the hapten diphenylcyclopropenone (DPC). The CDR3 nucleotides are TGCGCCAGCAGGAAGGGAGGAACAGCTAACTATGGCTACACCTTC. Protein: CASRKGGTANYGYTF.